The sequence of this T cell receptor beta chain was determined in a study of OX40 agonist ivuxolimab in advanced cancers. Study background: Enrolled patients in dose escalation had cancers that were hepatocellular carcinoma, melanoma, renal cell or head and neck cancer. Three partial responders included one hepatocellular carcinoma patient and two cutaneous melanoma patients. Points from the study as a whole: Clonal expansion was seen in CD4+ and CD8+ blood T cells by week 6 at 0.1 to 3.0 mg/kg.

With regard to this clone: As yet, its antigen is unknown.

The germline V and J ends were trimmed by 2 bases and 6 bases, with 11 bases remaining between them. The length of the CDR3 is 14 residues. CDR1 KGHSH and CDR2 LQKENI come from the germline V gene. Sequencing used immunoSEQ multiplex PCR; TCRdb keeps in-frame clones, though not all of them. There are over 60,000 clones in the sample; around nine tenths occur only once, and under 0.4% lies in the top ten. The chain uses TRBV18 and TRBJ2-1, with D hard to call. The sequence derives from an adult with an advanced solid tumor such as melanoma, head and neck, liver or kidney cancer. The sample was CD4+ or CD8+ T cells sorted from blood, taken in a trial of the OX40 agonist ivuxolimab. CDR3 amino acids: CASSPLKQINEQFF. Here the CDR3 DNA reads TGTGCCAGCTCACCATTAAAACAGATCAATGAGCAGTTCTTC.